This TCR beta chain derives from a study of shared clonotypes between healthy human individuals. This CDR3 has 13 residues. The V gene end was trimmed by 4 bases and the J gene end by 5 bases; junction bases not matched to a gene: 5. Germline CDR1 reads SGHNT; CDR2 reads YYREEE (reference sequence). Here immunoSEQ multiplex PCR was the method, and the copy in TCRdb shows in-frame clones only, minus some. Of approximately 470,000 clones in the sample, approximately 81% were seen once. The V gene is TRBV5-4, the J gene TRBJ2-5, with 7 bases lining up with TRBD2. This sequence originates from a woman between 40 and 50 years old in good health. Some clones in this sample may be carry-over from other donors' samples. The sequenced sample consisted of PBMCs. The CDR3, as DNA: TGTGCCAGCAGCCGGGGGGTGCTTGAGACCCAGTACTTC. The encoded protein is CASSRGVLETQYF.